A single T cell receptor beta chain is shown here with its context. What it recognizes is unknown. Time point meaning: 2014-2015 season, 7 days after vaccination. The data were obtained in a study of follicular helper T cells after annual influenza vaccination. General study findings and limits: Successive annual vaccinations recalled a recurrent oligoclonal ICOS+CD38+ cTfh response with influenza-specific clonotypes. ICOS+CD38+ cTfh clonality change tracked circulating plasmablast frequency change. Most later recoveries of Day 7 ICOS+CD38+ clones were ICOS-CD38- cTfh.

Only in-frame clones appear in the TCRdb table, and some are missing; sequencing was by immunoSEQ multiplex PCR. Seen here are approximately 9,500 clones, about 85% observed once, and the top ten hold about 0.76%. Material: CXCR5- memory CD4+ T cells sorted from blood, obtained 7 days after influenza vaccination. The sequence was collected from an adult who received the influenza vaccine.

CDR3 protein: CASSPRGMAGVNEQYF. The DNA for the CDR3 is TGTGCCAGCAGCCCCCGAGGGATGGCGGGAGTCAACGAGCAGTACTTC. This chain joins TRBV9 and TRBJ2-7; 7 bases are a match to TRBD2. CDR1 and CDR2 (germline): SGDLS, YYNGEE. Trimming took 4 bases from V and 5 from J; bases not matched to a gene: 15. CDR3 length: 16 amino acids.